This T cell receptor (beta chain) was identified in a study of blood T cell repertoires in COVID-19. Turning to the study itself: COVID-19 samples collected from the United States, Italy and Spain covered acute and convalescent phases. T cells, B-cell-depleted T cells, or PBMCs supplied cDNA or gDNA.

This CDR3 is 15 amino acids long. Germline V lookup: CDR1 LNHDA, CDR2 SQIVND (reference sequence). V was cut by 4 bases and J by 4 bases, with 13 bases left in between. As processed by the authors: For nucleated cells, counts were estimated from reference gene primer amplification. Sequencing was performed with immunoSEQ multiplex PCR; in TCRdb, only in-frame clones are kept and a portion is missing. Clone size and the V and J calls come from that table; the DNA yielded D and trimming. The top ten clones hold 7.2% of a sample with approximately 150,000 clones, more than 65% of them seen once. Specimen: peripheral blood. The source is a woman aged 50 to 60 in a cohort sampled during active or convalescent COVID-19. This chain uses TRBV19 with TRBJ1-4, with D maybe TRBD1 (6 bases). The DNA of the CDR3 is TGTGCCAGTAGTACCTCCGGACAGCGTAATGAAAAACTGTTTTTT. Residues: CASSTSGQRNEKLFF. Using reference TRBV19 and TRBJ1-4 for the parts outside the CDR3, the full variable domain is DGGITQSPKYLFRKEGQNVTLSCEQNLNHDAMYWYRQDPGQGLRLIYYSQIVNDFQKGDIAEGYSVSREKKESFPLTVTSAQKNPTAFYLCASSTSGQRNEKLFFGSGTQLSVL.